Listed here are 15 T cell receptor beta chains from one sample, sequenced in a study of blood T cell repertoires in COVID-19. The assay was immunoSEQ multiplex PCR, and TCRdb's table has in-frame clones only and misses some. The sample contains about 270,000 clones, roughly 90% of which appear only once. Sequenced sample: PBMCs or T cells enriched from blood (not recorded which). The receptors were sampled from a woman aged 40-49 years with acute COVID-19.

V gene TRBV30 combines with J gene TRBJ2-7, with D maybe TRBD2 (6 bases). V was pared by 0 bases and J by 7 bases, with 19 bases between. The CDR3 consists of 15 residues. Germline assignment: CDR1 GTSNPN and CDR2 SVGIG (reference sequence). DNA for the CDR3: TGTGCCTGGAGTGTACTGCTAGCGTCTCCTAGGGAGCAGTACTTC. Translating it yields CAWSVLLASPREQYF.

The chain is built from TRBV4-2 and TRBJ1-5; D unclear. Germline V gene sequence: CDR1 LGHNA, CDR2 YNFKEQ. Trimming pared 0 bases from V and 3 bases from J, leaving 9 bases between. CDR3 length: 15 residues. Here the CDR3 reads CASSQDEGPNQPQHF. CDR3 DNA sequence: TGTGCCAGCAGCCAAGATGAGGGCCCCAATCAGCCCCAGCATTTT.

The gene calls are TRBV14 and TRBJ2-7; a possible D gene is TRBD2 (5 bases). Germline V gene sequence: CDR1 SGHDN, CDR2 FVKESK. The length of the CDR3 is 15 residues. The V end lost 4 bases, the J end lost 2 bases, and 15 bases lay between the germline ends. In DNA form, the CDR3 reads TGTGCCAGCAGCCCCCTAGGGAGCGAACCCTACGAGCAGTACTTC. It is translated as CASSPLGSEPYEQYF.

J is TRBJ1-5 and V is TRBV7-8; 8 nucleotides line up with TRBD1. From germline, CDR1 is SGHVS and CDR2 FQNEAQ. With 5 bases clipped from V and 2 bases from J, the junction kept 5 bases outside the gene matches. The CDR3 spans 15 residues. CDR3 sequence: CASSALTGGNQPQHF. The CDR3 bases are TGTGCCAGCAGCGCCCTGACAGGGGGCAATCAGCCCCAGCATTTT.

This chain joins TRBV28 and TRBJ1-5, with no clear D. Trimming shortened V by 4 bases and J by 5 bases, and 12 bases separated the two germline ends. CDR1 is MDHEN and CDR2 is SYDVKM in the germline V gene. The CDR3 runs to 14 residues. For the CDR3, the DNA is TGTGCCAGCAGTTCCCCGGGATCATATCAGCCCCAGCATTTT. Amino acids: CASSSPGSYQPQHF.

The chain is built from TRBV18 and TRBJ2-7; 10 positions agree with TRBD1. The CDR3 totals 15 residues. With V trimmed by 1 base and J by 5 bases, 5 bases remained unmatched. Looked up from germline, CDR1 is KGHSH and CDR2 is LQKENI. This chain's CDR3 is CASSPLGGQGDEQYF. The CDR3 DNA reads TGTGCCAGCTCACCACTGGGCGGACAGGGGGACGAGCAGTACTTC. Using reference TRBV18 and TRBJ2-7 for the parts outside the CDR3, the full variable domain is NAGVMQNPRHLVRRRGQEARLRCSPMKGHSHVYWYRQLPEEGLKFMVYLQKENIIDESGMPKERFSAEFPKEGPSILRIQQVVRGDSAAYFCASSPLGGQGDEQYFGPGTRLTVT.

As regards this clone: At one boundary the junction diverges from the germline segment, which might be a read error. The gene calls are TRBV7-2 and TRBJ2-3, with a possible D match to TRBD2 (5 bases). From germline, CDR1 is SGHTA and CDR2 FQGNSA. CDR3 length: 12 amino acids. The chain's CDR3 is CASTASRDTQYF. CDR3 DNA: TGTGCCAGCACGGCTAGCAGAGATACGCAGTATTTT.

This chain connects TRBV6-5 to TRBJ1-1; D is perhaps TRBD1 (5 bases). The CDR3 runs to 15 residues. The germline V and J ends were trimmed by 2 bases and 2 bases, with 12 bases remaining between them. Germline V CDR1 and CDR2: MNHEY, SVGAGI. CDR3 bases: TGTGCCAGCAGTTACGAGGCAGGGCGTAACACTGAAGCTTTCTTT. Translation gives CASSYEAGRNTEAFF.

The V gene is TRBV9, the J gene TRBJ2-7; 7 bases match TRBD1. J lost 5 bases, V lost 3 bases, and 11 bases had no gene match. The CDR3 is 15 residues long. Germline V gene data show CDR1 as SGDLS and CDR2 as YYNGEE. The DNA for the CDR3 is TGTGCCAGCAGCGAACAGGGGTTAGCCCATAACGAGCAGTACTTC. This gives the protein CASSEQGLAHNEQYF.

The chain combines TRBV6-5 with TRBJ2-1; D is perhaps TRBD2 (5 bases). Per the germline V gene, CDR1 is MNHEY and CDR2 is SVGAGI. Between the trimmed V and J ends, which lost 6 bases and 6 bases, there was a span of 18 bases. This CDR3 comprises 15 residues. CDR3 bases: TGTGCCAGCAGAGACGCGGGTCTGAGTGGCAATGAGCAGTTCTTC. Encoded protein: CASRDAGLSGNEQFF.

This rearrangement joins TRBV12-3 or TRBV12-4 to TRBJ1-2; D call uncertain. The V end lost 6 bases, the J end lost 2 bases, and 7 bases lay between the germline ends. This CDR3 is 12 amino acids long. The CDR3 is CASRTANYGYTF. Here the CDR3 DNA reads TGTGCCAGCAGAACAGCCAACTATGGCTACACCTTC.

The chain joins TRBV27 to TRBJ1-2; 8 nucleotides align to TRBD1. The CDR3 runs 14 residues. Per germline, CDR1 MNHEY and CDR2 SMNVEV (reference sequence). V gave up 6 bases and J gave up 4 bases; unmatched junction bases: 7. The DNA of the CDR3 is TGTGCCAGCAGACCCAGGGGGCTCGCCTATGGCTACACCTTC. Translation: CASRPRGLAYGYTF.

The table lists this clone with a few counts. V gene TRBV2 combines with J gene TRBJ2-1; perhaps TRBD1 as D (7 bases). The CDR3 has 15 amino acids. With 7 bases removed from V and 4 bases from J, the gap between germline ends came to 17 bases. CDR1 and CDR2 (germline): SNHLY, FYNNEI. CDR3 DNA sequence: TGTGCCAGCAAAGGGGGCCGCGGGGATTACAATGAGCAGTTCTTC. Amino acids: CASKGGRGDYNEQFF.

This chain connects TRBV5-6 to TRBJ1-5; D gene uncertain. The CDR3 has 13 amino acids. CDR1 and CDR2 (germline): SGHDT, YYEEEE. Trimming took 4 bases from V and 4 from J, leaving 9 bases between them. CDR3 sequence reads: CASSLGPNQPQHF. CDR3 in DNA: TGTGCCAGCAGCCTGGGTCCTAATCAGCCCCAGCATTTT. Supplemented by reference TRBV5-6 and TRBJ1-5, the full variable domain reads DAGVTQSPTHLIKTRGQQVTLRCSPKSGHDTVSWYQQALGQGPQFIFQYYEEEERQRGNFPDRFSGHQFPNYSSELNVNALLLGDSALYLCASSLGPNQPQHFGDGTRLSIL.

This chain joins TRBV2 and TRBJ1-2; a possible D gene is TRBD1 (5 bases). V was pared by 8 bases and J by 4 bases, with 23 bases between. Germline V CDR1 and CDR2: SNHLY, FYNNEI. This CDR3 has 16 residues. The CDR3 protein is CASGKGRTSSLYGYTF. The CDR3 bases are TGTGCCAGCGGAAAAGGACGGACAAGTTCCCTCTATGGCTACACCTTC. Based on the CDR3 plus reference TRBV2 and TRBJ1-2, the full variable domain is EPEVTQTPSHQVTQMGQEVILRCVPISNHLYFYWYRQILGQKVEFLVSFYNNEISEKSEIFDDQFSVERPDGSNFTLKIRSTKLEDSAMYFCASGKGRTSSLYGYTFGSGTRLTVV.